A single sample is the source of the 14 T cell receptor beta chains below, sequenced in a study of regulatory T cells in long-lasting Graves disease. Noted time point: persistent/refractory GD, antithyroid drugs over 5 years with positive TRAb. PBMC RNA was the source of the TCR library. HTBI primers from iRepertoire and Arm-PCR of CDR3 regions yielded the TCR beta libraries. TCRdb independently ran MiXCR on the multiplex PCR reads; one entry per CDR3 protein. The table includes approximately 400,000 distinct CDR3 sequences, about a quarter detected once. The source was peripheral blood mononuclear cells (PBMCs), collected when the disease was refractory, from a patient treated with antithyroid drugs. The receptors were sampled from a female donor with Graves disease.

The V gene is TRBV28, the J gene TRBJ1-3, with D perhaps matching TRBD1 (5 bases). The CDR3 has 13 residues. CDR1 and CDR2 (germline): MDHEN, SYDVKM. Trimming pared 3 bases from V and 5 bases from J, leaving 8 bases between. The CDR3 loop reads CASSFPGRNTIYF. The CDR3 DNA sequence: TGTGCCAGCAGTTTCCCAGGGCGAAACACCATATATTTT. Full variable domain (remainder filled in from reference TRBV28 and TRBJ1-3): DVKVTQSSRYLVKRTGEKVFLECVQDMDHENMFWYRQDPGLGLRLIYFSYDVKMKEKGDIPEGYSVSREKKERFSLILESASTNQTSMYLCASSFPGRNTIYFGEGSWLTVV.

This clonotype appeared many times. The CDR3 nucleotides read TGTGCCAGCACCCCGAACCAAAGCTCCTACAATGAGCAGTTCTTC. Residues: CASTPNQSSYNEQFF. V is TRBV28 and J is TRBJ2-1; D remains ambiguous. Germline lookup yields CDR1 MDHEN and CDR2 SYDVKM. The ends were cut back, 7 bases at V and 0 bases at J, with 13 bases in the middle. The CDR3 extends over 15 amino acids.

This clonotype was detected a few times. The rearrangement links TRBV2 to TRBJ1-2, with 11 bases fitting TRBD1. CDR1 and CDR2 (germline): SNHLY, FYNNEI. CDR3 length: 15 amino acids. Losses at the gene ends were 5 bases for V and 8 bases for J; bases not matched to a gene: 10. The CDR3 spells CASSSRTGGRRGYTF. In DNA form, the CDR3 reads TGTGCCAGCAGTTCCCGGACAGGGGGCAGGAGAGGCTACACCTTC.

In its sample, this clonotype was seen a few times. This chain uses TRBV12-3 or TRBV12-4 with TRBJ1-5; D gene uncertain. The V gene lost 5 bases and the J gene lost 9 bases, with 20 bases spanning the gap. CDR3 size: 15 residues. The CDR3 reads CASSPASRGSTPQHF. The DNA for the CDR3 is TGTGCCAGCAGTCCAGCGTCTAGAGGGTCGACGCCCCAGCATTTT.

In this sample, this clonotype turned up many times. V and J are TRBV6-1 and TRBJ1-5, with D possibly matching TRBD1 (5 bases). Germline V gene data show CDR1 as MNHNS and CDR2 as SASEGT. CDR3 size: 16 residues. V lost 2 bases and J 2 bases, leaving 13 bases between the germline ends. CDR3 bases: TGTGCCAGCAGTGAATGGGGCAGGGTTGGCAATCAGCCCCAGCATTTT. Amino acid sequence: CASSEWGRVGNQPQHF.

About this clonotype itself: At one end, the junction sequence differs from germline, possibly due to a read error. The chain combines TRBV2 with TRBJ1-2, with unresolved D. CDR3 length: 11 residues. From germline, CDR1 is SNHLY and CDR2 FYNNEI. DNA for the CDR3: TGTACCAGCAGTGAATTGGGGGGCTACACCTTC. Translated, it gives CTSSELGGYTF.

Remarks on this clonotype: The junction differs from germline at one of its ends, possibly a read error. The rearrangement joins TRBV11-3 to TRBJ1-1, with a tentative D call TRBD1 (5 bases). CDR1 is SGHNT, CDR2 YENEEA, per germline. The CDR3 loop spans 13 amino acids. CDR3 sequence reads: CAGSLGGNTEAFF. The CDR3 bases are TGTGCCGGCAGCTTGGGGGGTAACACTGAAGCTTTCTTT.

As for this clonotype: A far larger clone lies a single base away; this is likely a read error. The chain couples TRBV28 to TRBJ2-4, with D hard to call. The last part of the DNA fits TRBJ2-5 better; the J call may be wrong. The germline CDR1 and CDR2 sequences are MDHEN and SYDVKM. CDR3 size: 12 residues. CDR3 DNA sequence: TGTGCCTGCAGTTTCGAGGTGGGGACCCAGTACTTC. Its protein is CACSFEVGTQYF.

This clonotype came up a few times. The chain couples TRBV7-9 to TRBJ2-2; 11 nucleotides line up with TRBD2. CDR3 length equals 15 residues. Germline CDR1 reads SEHNR; CDR2 reads FQNEAQ (reference sequence). Unmatched junction bases numbered 3, after V lost 5 bases and J lost 4 bases. The CDR3 nucleotides read TGTGCCAGCAGCACCCTAGCGGGGGGCACCGGGGAGCTGTTTTTT. This translates into CASSTLAGGTGELFF.

This clonotype has a single count. A much larger clone lies a single base off, so this may be a read error. This rearrangement joins TRBV2 to TRBJ2-2; 7 bases map to TRBD2. The germline V gene encodes CDR1 SNHLY and CDR2 FYNNEI. This CDR3 is 15 amino acids long. As DNA, the CDR3 is TGTGCCAGCATGAGGGGACTACGGACGTTCGGGGAGCTGCTTTTT. Translating it yields CASMRGLRTFGELLF.

This clonotype was recorded many times. Its ends do not fully match the called genes, so a read error is possible. CDR3 protein: CASSLGVSNQPQHF. DNA for the CDR3: TGTGCCAGCAGCTTAGGAGTTAGCAATCAGCCCCAGCATTTT. V and J are TRBV5-1 and TRBJ1-5; D call uncertain. The CDR3 is made up of 14 amino acids. Germline values: CDR1 SGHRS, CDR2 YFSETQ.

There are a few counts of this clonotype. This rearrangement joins TRBV6-1 to TRBJ1-5; 7 positions match TRBD1. This CDR3 comprises 17 residues. The ends lost 6 bases at V and 7 bases at J; junction bases unmatched: 18. Germline V gene data show CDR1 as MNHNS and CDR2 as SASEGT. The CDR3 sequence: CASSESTKTGLRQPQHF. Written as DNA, the CDR3 is TGTGCCAGCAGCGAATCAACAAAGACAGGGCTTCGACAGCCCCAGCATTTT.

A few counts support this clonotype. This rearrangement joins TRBV20-1 to TRBJ1-1; 11 bases align to TRBD1. Germline trimming cut 3 bases from V and 1 base from J; bases unmatched to any gene: 4. From germline, CDR1 is DFQATT and CDR2 SNEGSKA (reference sequence). The CDR3 has 15 amino acids. In DNA form, the CDR3 reads TGCAGTGCTAGGGGACAGGGGGGACAGAACACTGAAGCTTTCTTT. This encodes CSARGQGGQNTEAFF.

In this sample, this clonotype turned up a few times. The chain couples TRBV30 to TRBJ2-7; D call uncertain. V was shortened by 2 bases and J by 0 bases, with 5 bases between the two germline ends. The CDR3 spans 12 residues. Germline-derived CDR1 and CDR2 are GTSNPN and SVGIG (reference sequence). CDR3 nucleotide sequence: TGTGCCTGGAGTCCGAGCTCCTACGAGCAGTACTTC. As protein: CAWSPSSYEQYF.